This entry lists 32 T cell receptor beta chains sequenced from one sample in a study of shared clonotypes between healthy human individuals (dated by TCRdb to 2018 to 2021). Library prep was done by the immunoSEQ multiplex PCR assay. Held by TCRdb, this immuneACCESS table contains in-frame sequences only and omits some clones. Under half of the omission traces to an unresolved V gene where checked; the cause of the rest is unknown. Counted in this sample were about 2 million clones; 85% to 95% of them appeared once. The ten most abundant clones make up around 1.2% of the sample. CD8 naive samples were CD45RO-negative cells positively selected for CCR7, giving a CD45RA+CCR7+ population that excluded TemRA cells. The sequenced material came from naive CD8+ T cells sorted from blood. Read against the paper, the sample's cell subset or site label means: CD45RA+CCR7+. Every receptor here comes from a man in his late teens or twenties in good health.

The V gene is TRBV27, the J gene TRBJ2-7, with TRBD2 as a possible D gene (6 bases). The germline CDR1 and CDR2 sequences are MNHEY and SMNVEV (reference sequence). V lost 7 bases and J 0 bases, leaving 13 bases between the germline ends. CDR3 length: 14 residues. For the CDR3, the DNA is TGTGCCAGCATGGGCCCGGGGGTCTCCTACGAGCAGTACTTC. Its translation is CASMGPGVSYEQYF.

CDR3 nucleotides: TGCGCCAGCAGCCAAGATCTAACAGGGCCAAACACCGGGGAGCTGTTTTTT. Translation: CASSQDLTGPNTGELFF. V gene TRBV4-3 combines with J gene TRBJ2-2; TRBD1 might be the D (6 bases). V was pared by 0 bases and J by 2 bases, with 13 bases between. CDR3 length: 17 amino acids. CDR1 and CDR2 (germline): LGHNA, YSLEER.

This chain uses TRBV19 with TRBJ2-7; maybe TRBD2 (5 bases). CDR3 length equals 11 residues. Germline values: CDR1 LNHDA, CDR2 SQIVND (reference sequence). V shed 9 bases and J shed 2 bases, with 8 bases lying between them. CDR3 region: CASRDTYEQYF. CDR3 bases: TGTGCCAGCCGGGATACCTACGAGCAGTACTTC.

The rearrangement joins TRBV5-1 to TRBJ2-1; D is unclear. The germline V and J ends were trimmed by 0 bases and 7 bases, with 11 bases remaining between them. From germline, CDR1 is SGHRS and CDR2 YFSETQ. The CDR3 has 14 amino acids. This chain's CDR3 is CASSLEGMGNEQFF. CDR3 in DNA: TGCGCCAGCAGCTTGGAGGGAATGGGGAATGAGCAGTTCTTC.

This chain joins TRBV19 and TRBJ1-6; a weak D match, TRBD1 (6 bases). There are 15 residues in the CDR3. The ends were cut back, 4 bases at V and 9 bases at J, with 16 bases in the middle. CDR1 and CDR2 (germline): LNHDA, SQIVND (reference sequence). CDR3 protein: CASSTPSGVPSPLHF. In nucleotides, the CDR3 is TGTGCCAGTAGTACCCCGTCAGGGGTCCCTTCACCCCTCCACTTT.

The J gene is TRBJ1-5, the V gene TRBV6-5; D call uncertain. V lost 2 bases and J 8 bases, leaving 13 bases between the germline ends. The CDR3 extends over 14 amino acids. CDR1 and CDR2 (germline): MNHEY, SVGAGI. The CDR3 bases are TGTGCCAGCAGTTACGCGGAATCTTGGGAGCCCCAGCATTTT. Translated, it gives CASSYAESWEPQHF.

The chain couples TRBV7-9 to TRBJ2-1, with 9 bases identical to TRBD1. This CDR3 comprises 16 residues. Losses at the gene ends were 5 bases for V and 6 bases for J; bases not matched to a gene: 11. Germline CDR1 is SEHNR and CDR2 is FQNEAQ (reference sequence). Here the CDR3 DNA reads TGTGCCAGCAGCCAAAATACAGGGGGCTCGGGCAATGAGCAGTTCTTC. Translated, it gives CASSQNTGGSGNEQFF.

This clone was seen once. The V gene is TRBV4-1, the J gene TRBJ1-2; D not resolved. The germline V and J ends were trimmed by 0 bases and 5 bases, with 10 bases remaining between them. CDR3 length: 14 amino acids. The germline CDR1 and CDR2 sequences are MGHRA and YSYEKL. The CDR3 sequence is CASSQDQQFYGYTF. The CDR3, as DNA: TGCGCCAGCAGCCAAGATCAACAGTTTTATGGCTACACCTTC.

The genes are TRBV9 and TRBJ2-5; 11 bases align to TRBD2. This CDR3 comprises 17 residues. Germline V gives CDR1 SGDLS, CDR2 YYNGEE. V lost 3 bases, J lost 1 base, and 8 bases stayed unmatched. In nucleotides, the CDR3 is TGTGCCAGCAGCGCCCCCACTAGCGGGGGTTCCCAAGAGACCCAGTACTTC. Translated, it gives CASSAPTSGGSQETQYF.

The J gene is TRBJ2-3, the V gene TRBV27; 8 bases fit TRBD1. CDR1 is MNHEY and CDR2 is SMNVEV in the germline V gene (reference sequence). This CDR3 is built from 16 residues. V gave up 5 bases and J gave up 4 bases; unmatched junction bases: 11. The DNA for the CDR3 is TGTGCCAGCAGTGTCACAGGGGGGAGTCGCGCAGATACGCAGTATTTT. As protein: CASSVTGGSRADTQYF.

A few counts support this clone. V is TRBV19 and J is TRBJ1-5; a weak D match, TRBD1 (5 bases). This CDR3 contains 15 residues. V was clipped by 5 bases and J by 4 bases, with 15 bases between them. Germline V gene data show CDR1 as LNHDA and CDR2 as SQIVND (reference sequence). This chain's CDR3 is CASSRYRDPNQPQHF. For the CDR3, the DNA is TGTGCCAGTAGTCGATACCGGGACCCTAATCAGCCCCAGCATTTT. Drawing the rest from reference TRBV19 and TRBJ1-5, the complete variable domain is DGGITQSPKYLFRKEGQNVTLSCEQNLNHDAMYWYRQDPGQGLRLIYYSQIVNDFQKGDIAEGYSVSREKKESFPLTVTSAQKNPTAFYLCASSRYRDPNQPQHFGDGTRLSIL.

CDR3 nucleotide sequence: TGTGCCAGCAGCATCGAAATGGGGTCTGAAGCTTTCTTT. It codes for CASSIEMGSEAFF. V and J are TRBV7-8 and TRBJ1-1, with no clear D. V shed 5 bases and J shed 6 bases, with 13 bases lying between them. Germline V CDR1 and CDR2: SGHVS, FQNEAQ. This CDR3 has 13 amino acids.

In DNA, the CDR3 is TGTGCCAGCAGCTTATCCCAGGACAGACCGAACACTGAAGCTTTCTTT. Its protein is CASSLSQDRPNTEAFF. V and J are TRBV7-9 and TRBJ1-1; tentatively, D is TRBD1 (6 bases). CDR3 size: 16 residues. Germline V lookup: CDR1 SEHNR, CDR2 FQNEAQ (reference sequence). The V and J ends lost 2 bases and 1 base respectively, with 14 bases between them.

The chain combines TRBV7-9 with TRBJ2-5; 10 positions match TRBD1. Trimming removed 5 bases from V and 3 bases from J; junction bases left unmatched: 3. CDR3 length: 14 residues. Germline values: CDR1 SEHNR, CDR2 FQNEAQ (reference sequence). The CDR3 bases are TGTGCCAGCAGCGGCGGGACAGGGGAAGAGACCCAGTACTTC. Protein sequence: CASSGGTGEETQYF.

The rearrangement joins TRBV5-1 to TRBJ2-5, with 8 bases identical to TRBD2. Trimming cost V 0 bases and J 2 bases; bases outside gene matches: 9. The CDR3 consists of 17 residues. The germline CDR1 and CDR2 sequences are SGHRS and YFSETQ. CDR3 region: CASSLATGLDLQETQYF. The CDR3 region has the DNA TGCGCCAGCAGCTTGGCTACGGGACTAGACCTTCAAGAGACCCAGTACTTC.

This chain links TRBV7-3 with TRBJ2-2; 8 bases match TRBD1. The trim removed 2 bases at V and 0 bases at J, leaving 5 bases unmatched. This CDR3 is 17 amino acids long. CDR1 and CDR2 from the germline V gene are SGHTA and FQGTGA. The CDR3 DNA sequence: TGTGCCAGCAGCTTACAGGGGGCAGAAGCGAACACCGGGGAGCTGTTTTTT. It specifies CASSLQGAEANTGELFF.

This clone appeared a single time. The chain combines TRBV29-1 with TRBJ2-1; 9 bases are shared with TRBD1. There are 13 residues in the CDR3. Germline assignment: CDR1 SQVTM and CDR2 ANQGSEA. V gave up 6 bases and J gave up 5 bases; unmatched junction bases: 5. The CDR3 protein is CSVRTGEDNEQFF. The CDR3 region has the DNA TGCAGCGTCAGGACAGGGGAAGACAATGAGCAGTTCTTC.

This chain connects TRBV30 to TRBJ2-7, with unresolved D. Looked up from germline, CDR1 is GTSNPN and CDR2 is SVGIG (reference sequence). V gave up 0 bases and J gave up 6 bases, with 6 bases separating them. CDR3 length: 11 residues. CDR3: CAWSVLGEQYF. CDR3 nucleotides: TGTGCCTGGAGTGTATTGGGCGAGCAGTACTTC. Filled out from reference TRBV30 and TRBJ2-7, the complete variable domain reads SQTIHQWPATLVQPVGSPLSLECTVEGTSNPNLYWYRQAAGRGLQLLFYSVGIGQISSEVPQNLSASRPQDRQFILSSKKLLLSDSGFYLCAWSVLGEQYFGPGTRLTVT.

CDR3 loop: CASSLALTGDPEKLFF. Written as DNA, the CDR3 is TGTGCCAGCAGCTTGGCCTTGACAGGGGATCCTGAAAAACTGTTTTTT. This chain links TRBV5-5 with TRBJ1-4; 8 bases align to TRBD1. CDR1 SGHKS and CDR2 YYEKEE come from the germline V gene (reference sequence). With V trimmed by 0 bases and J by 7 bases, 8 bases remained unmatched. The CDR3 totals 16 residues.

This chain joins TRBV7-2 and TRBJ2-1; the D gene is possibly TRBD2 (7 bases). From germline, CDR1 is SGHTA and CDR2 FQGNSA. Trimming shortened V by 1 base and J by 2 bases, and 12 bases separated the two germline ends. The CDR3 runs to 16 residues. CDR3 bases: TGTGCCAGCAGCTTAGGACGGGGGGCGACCTACAATGAGCAGTTCTTC. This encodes CASSLGRGATYNEQFF.

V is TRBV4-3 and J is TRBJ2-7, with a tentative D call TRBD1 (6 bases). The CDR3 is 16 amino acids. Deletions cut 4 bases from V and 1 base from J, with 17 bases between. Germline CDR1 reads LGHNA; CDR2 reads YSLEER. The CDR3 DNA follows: TGCGCCAGCAGCCCCACTCGGACAGTTGCATCCTACGAGCAGTACTTC. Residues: CASSPTRTVASYEQYF.

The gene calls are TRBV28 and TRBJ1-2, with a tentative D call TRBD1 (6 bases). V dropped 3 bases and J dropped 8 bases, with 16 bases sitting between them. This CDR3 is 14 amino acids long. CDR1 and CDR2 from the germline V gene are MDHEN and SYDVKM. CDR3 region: CASSFIVRGEGYTF. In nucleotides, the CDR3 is TGTGCCAGCAGTTTCATAGTCAGGGGAGAGGGCTACACCTTC.

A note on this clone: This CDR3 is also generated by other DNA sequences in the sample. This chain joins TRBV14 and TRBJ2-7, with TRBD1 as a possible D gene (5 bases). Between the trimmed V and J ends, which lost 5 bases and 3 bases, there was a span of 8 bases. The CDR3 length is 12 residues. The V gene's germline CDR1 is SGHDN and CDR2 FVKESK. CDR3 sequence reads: CASSTGYYEQYF. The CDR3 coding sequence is TGTGCCAGCAGCACAGGTTACTACGAGCAGTACTTC.

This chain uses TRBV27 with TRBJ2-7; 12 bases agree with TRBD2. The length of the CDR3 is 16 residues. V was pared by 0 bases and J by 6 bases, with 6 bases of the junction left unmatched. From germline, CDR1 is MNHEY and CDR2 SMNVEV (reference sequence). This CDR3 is CASSLSLAGGLVEQYF. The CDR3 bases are TGTGCCAGCAGTTTATCACTAGCGGGGGGCCTTGTCGAGCAGTACTTC.

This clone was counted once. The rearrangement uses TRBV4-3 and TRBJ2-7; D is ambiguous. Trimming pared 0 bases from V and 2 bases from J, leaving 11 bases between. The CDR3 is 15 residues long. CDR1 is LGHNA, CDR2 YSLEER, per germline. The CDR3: CASSQEVQAAYEQYF. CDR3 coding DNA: TGCGCCAGCAGCCAAGAAGTTCAGGCCGCCTACGAGCAGTACTTC.

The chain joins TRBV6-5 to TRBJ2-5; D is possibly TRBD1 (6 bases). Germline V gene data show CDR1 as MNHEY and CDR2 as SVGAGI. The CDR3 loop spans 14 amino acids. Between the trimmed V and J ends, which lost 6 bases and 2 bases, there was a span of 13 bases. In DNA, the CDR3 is TGTGCCAGCAGCCCCGGGACAACTCAAGAGACCCAGTACTTC. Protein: CASSPGTTQETQYF.

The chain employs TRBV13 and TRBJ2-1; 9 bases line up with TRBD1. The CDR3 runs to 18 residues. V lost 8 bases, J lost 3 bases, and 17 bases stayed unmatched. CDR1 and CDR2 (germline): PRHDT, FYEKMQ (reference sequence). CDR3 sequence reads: CASSDSLERDRVYNEQFF. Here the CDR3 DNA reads TGTGCCAGCTCCGACTCCCTCGAAAGGGACAGGGTCTACAATGAGCAGTTCTTC.

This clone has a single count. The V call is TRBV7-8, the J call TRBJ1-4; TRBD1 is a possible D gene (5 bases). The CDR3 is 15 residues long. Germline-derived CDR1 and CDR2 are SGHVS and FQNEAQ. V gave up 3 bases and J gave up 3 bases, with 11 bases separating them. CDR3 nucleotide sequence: TGTGCCAGCAGCTTCAACGACAGTCCTAATGAAAAACTGTTTTTT. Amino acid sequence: CASSFNDSPNEKLFF. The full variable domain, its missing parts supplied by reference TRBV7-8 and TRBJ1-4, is GAGVSQSPRYKVAKRGQDVALRCDPISGHVSLFWYQQALGQGPEFLTYFQNEAQLDKSGLPSDRFFAERPEGSVSTLKIQRTQQEDSAVYLCASSFNDSPNEKLFFGSGTQLSVL.

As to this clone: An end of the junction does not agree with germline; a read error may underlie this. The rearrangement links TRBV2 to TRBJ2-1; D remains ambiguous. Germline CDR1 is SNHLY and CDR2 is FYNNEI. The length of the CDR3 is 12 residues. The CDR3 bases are TGTGCCAGCAGAGAAGGCTACAATGAGCAGTTCTTC. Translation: CASREGYNEQFF.

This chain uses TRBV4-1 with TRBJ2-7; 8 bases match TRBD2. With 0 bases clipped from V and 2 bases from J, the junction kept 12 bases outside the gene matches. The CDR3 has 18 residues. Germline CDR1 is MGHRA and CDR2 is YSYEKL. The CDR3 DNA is TGCGCCAGCAGCCAAGAGGGGGGAGTTGGACTAGCCGCCTACGAGCAGTACTTC. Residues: CASSQEGGVGLAAYEQYF.

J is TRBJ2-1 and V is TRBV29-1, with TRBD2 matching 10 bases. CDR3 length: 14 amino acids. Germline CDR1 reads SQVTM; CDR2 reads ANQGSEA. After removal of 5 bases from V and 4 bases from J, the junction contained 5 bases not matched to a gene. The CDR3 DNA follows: TGCAGCGTTATAGCGGGAGGCCTTTACAATGAGCAGTTCTTC. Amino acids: CSVIAGGLYNEQFF.

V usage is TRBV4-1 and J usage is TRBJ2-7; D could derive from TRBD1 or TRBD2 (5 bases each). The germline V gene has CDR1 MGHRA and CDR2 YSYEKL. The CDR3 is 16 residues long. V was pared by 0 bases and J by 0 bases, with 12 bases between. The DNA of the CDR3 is TGCGCCAGCAGCCAAGACTGGGACCGGAGCTCCTACGAGCAGTACTTC. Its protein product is CASSQDWDRSSYEQYF.